The source of this T cell receptor (beta chain) is a study of blood T cell repertoires in COVID-19. This clone has more than one count but fewer than ten. Assay used: immunoSEQ multiplex PCR; TCRdb lists only in-frame clones, some missing. The sample has around 250,000 clones, approximately 82% seen once. Germline assignment: CDR1 SGHRS and CDR2 YFSETQ. The CDR3 contains 14 residues. The V and J ends lost 3 bases and 5 bases, in that order; junction bases with no gene match: 5. The TCR was taken from an elderly man with acute or convalescent COVID-19. The chain has TRBV5-1 and TRBJ2-5; the match to TRBD1 covers 9 bases. Sequenced sample: peripheral blood. CDR3 amino acids: CASSYGQGRETQYF. In nucleotides, the CDR3 is TGCGCCAGCAGCTACGGACAGGGGAGGGAGACCCAGTACTTC.